The TCR beta chain under discussion was sequenced for a study of tumor-infiltrating lymphocytes in primary liver carcinoma. As for this clonotype: Possible read error: a much larger clone is one base away.

The germline V gene encodes CDR1 SGHDT and CDR2 YYEEEE. The length of the CDR3 is 12 residues. Without any cell sorting, about 20-32 mg of bulk tissue yielded co-extracted RNA and DNA. TCR beta cDNA was reverse-transcribed from roughly 520 ng of total RNA. The reaction used a constant-region primer and ProtoScript II reverse transcriptase. Researchers made the TCR beta libraries by running three nested multiplex PCR rounds with slightly modified ARM-PCR. PCR rounds one and two used TRBV1-TRBV30 forward primers with a C-beta reverse primer for roughly 10 cycles each. One entry per CDR3 protein, called by TCRdb with MiXCR from the multiplex PCR reads. The sample yields 95,000 to 100,000 distinct CDR3 sequences, approximately 70% seen once.

This clonotype was obtained from a woman between 55 and 75 years old with primary liver carcinoma and hepatitis B virus infection. This chain links TRBV5-6 with TRBJ2-1, with D uncertain. Sequenced input: liver tumor tissue from sampling region 2. Noted subset: tumor region T2, inferior pole. The CDR3 is CASSISYNEQSF. DNA for the CDR3: TGTGCCAGCAGCATTAGTTACAATGAGCAGTCCTTC.